The source of this TCR beta chain is a study of blood T cells in healthy people across ages. Findings of the study overall: Per million T cells, the diversity of TCR beta decreased roughly linearly as age advanced.

This clonotype has a handful of counts. The antigen is not known. Through a sample-barcoded 5' primer and a J-beta primer mix, a second PCR was run for roughly 6 to 11 cycles. Using its own MiXCR run on the 5' RACE reads, TCRdb lists one record per CDR3 protein. The profile shows about 720,000 distinct CDR3 sequences, about 20% of them singletons. The ends lost 2 bases at V and 16 bases at J; junction bases unmatched: 8. CDR3 size: 13 residues. CDR1 is MNHEY and CDR2 is SVGAGI in the germline V gene. The clonotype was recovered from an older man in good health. The sample consisted of blood. The chain employs TRBV6-5 and TRBJ1-6, with 7 bases identical to TRBD1. DNA of the CDR3: TGTGCCAGCAGTTACGGATTTGCGGGACAGCTCCACTTT. This gives the protein CASSYGFAGQLHF.